This T cell receptor beta chain appears in the sequencing data of a study of Graves' ophthalmopathy and Graves' hyperthyroidism. This CDR3 has 15 residues. The V end was cut by 5 bases, the J end by 5 bases, with 18 bases between. The germline gives CDR1 LNHDA, CDR2 SQIVND (reference sequence). This clonotype was seen repeatedly, ten times or more. RNA transcripts yielded amplified TCR beta CDR3 regions. HTBI primers primed a first-round RT-PCR, and a second-round multiplex PCR followed. TCRdb passed the multiplex PCR reads through MiXCR, listing each CDR3 protein once. Altogether some 1.1 million distinct CDR3 sequences are present, 35% to 45% being singletons, with the ten largest covering around 10%.

Source material: peripheral blood or thyroid tissue (not recorded which). The chain combines TRBV19 with TRBJ2-5, with D perhaps TRBD2 (5 bases). The receptor was isolated from an adult man with Graves' hyperthyroidism. CDR3 sequence reads: CASSSGNSVWETQYF. CDR3 sequence (DNA): TGTGCCAGTAGTTCCGGGAACTCGGTCTGGGAGACCCAGTACTTC.